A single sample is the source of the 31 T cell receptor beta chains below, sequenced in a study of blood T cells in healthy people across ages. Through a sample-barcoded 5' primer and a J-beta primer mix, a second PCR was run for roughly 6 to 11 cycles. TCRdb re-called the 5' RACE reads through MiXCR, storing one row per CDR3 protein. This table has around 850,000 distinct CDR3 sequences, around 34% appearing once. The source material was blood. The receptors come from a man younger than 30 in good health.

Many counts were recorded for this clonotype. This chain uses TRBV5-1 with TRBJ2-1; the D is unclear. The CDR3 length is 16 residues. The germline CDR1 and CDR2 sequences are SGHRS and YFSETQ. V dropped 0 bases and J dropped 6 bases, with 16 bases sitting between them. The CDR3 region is CASSLAPDAIRNEQFF. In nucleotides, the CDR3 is TGCGCCAGCAGCTTGGCGCCAGATGCAATCCGCAATGAGCAGTTCTTC.

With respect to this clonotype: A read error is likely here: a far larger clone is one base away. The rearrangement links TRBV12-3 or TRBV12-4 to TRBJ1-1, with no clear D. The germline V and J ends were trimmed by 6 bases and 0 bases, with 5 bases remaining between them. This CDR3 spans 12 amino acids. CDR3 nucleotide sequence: TGTGCCAGCAGATTAATGAACACTGAAGCTTTCTTT. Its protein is CASRLMNTEAFF.

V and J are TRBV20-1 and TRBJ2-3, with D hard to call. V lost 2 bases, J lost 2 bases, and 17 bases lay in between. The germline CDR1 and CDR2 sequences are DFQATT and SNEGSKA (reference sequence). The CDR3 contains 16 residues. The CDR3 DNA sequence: TGCAGTGCTAGACCACGAGATATTGCCCCCACAGATACGCAGTATTTT. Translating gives CSARPRDIAPTDTQYF.

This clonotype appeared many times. DNA for the CDR3: TGCGCCAGCAGCTTGGAGGGTAGTGAAGAGACCCAGTACTTC. This encodes CASSLEGSEETQYF. The V gene is TRBV5-1, the J gene TRBJ2-5; D remains ambiguous. Per the germline V gene, CDR1 is SGHRS and CDR2 is YFSETQ. V shed 0 bases and J shed 3 bases, with 9 bases lying between them. The CDR3 runs to 14 residues.

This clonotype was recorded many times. The CDR3 region has the DNA TGCAGTGCTGGCCGGAAGGACAATGAGCAGTTCTTC. The encoded protein is CSAGRKDNEQFF. The genes are TRBV20-1 and TRBJ2-1; D is unclear. V lost 5 bases and J 5 bases, leaving 10 bases between the germline ends. Germline values: CDR1 DFQATT, CDR2 SNEGSKA (reference sequence). This CDR3 is 12 amino acids long.

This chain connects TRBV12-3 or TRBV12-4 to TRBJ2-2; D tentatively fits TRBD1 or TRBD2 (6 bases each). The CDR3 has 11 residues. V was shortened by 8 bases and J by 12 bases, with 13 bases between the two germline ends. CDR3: CASEGGQKLFF. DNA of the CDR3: TGTGCCAGCGAGGGGGGACAAAAGCTGTTTTTT.

CDR3 sequence: CASRPSGDSSYNEQYF. The DNA of the CDR3 is TGTGCCAGCAGACCAAGCGGCGACAGCTCCTACAATGAGCAGTACTTC. The chain recombines TRBV13 with TRBJ2-1, with D possibly called TRBD1 or TRBD2 (5 bases each). The J call may be wrong; the DNA end is better matched by TRBJ2-7. The germline V gene encodes CDR1 PRHDT and CDR2 FYEKMQ (reference sequence). CDR3 size: 16 residues.

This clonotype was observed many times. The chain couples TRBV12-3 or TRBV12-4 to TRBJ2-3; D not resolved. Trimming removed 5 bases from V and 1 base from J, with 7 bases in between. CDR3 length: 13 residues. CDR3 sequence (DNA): TGTGCCAGCAGTGTCGAGGGCACAGATACGCAGTATTTT. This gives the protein CASSVEGTDTQYF.

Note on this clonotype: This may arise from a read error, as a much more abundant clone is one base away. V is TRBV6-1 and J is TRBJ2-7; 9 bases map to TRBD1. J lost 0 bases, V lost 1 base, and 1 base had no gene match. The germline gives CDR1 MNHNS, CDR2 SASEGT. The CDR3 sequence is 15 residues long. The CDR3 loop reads CASSEETGGSYEQYF. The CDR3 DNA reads TGTGCCAGCAGTGAAGAGACAGGGGGCTCCTACGAGCAGTACTTC.

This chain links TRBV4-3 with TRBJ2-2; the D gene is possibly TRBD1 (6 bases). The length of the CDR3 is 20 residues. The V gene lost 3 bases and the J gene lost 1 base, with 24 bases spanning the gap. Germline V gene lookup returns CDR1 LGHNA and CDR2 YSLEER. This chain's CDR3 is CASSQAFGQGTERNTGELFF. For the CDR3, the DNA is TGCGCCAGCAGCCAGGCTTTTGGGCAGGGGACGGAGCGGAACACCGGGGAGCTGTTTTTT.

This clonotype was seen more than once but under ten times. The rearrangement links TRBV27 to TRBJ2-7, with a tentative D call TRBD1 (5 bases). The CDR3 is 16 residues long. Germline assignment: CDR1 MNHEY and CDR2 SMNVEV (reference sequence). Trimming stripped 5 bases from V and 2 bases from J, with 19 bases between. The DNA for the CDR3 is TGTGCCAGCAGTCCCACCCCCCAGGGTGAGACCTACGAGCAGTACTTC. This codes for CASSPTPQGETYEQYF.

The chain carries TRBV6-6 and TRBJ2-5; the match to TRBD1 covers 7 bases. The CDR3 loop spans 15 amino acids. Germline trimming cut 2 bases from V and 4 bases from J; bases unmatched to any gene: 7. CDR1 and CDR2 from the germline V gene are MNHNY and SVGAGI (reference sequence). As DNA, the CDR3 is TGTGCCAGCAGTTACGGCGACAGGGCCAGAGAGACCCAGTACTTC. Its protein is CASSYGDRARETQYF.

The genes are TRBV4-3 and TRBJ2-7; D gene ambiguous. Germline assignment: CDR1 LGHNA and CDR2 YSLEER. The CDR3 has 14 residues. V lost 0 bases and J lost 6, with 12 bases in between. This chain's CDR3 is CASSQDRIGSEQYF. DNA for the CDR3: TGCGCCAGCAGCCAAGATCGGATAGGGTCCGAGCAGTACTTC.

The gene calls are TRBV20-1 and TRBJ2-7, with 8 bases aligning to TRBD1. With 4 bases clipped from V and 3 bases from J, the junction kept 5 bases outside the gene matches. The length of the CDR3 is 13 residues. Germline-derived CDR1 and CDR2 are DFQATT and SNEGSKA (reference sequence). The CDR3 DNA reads TGCAGTGCTAAACCTACAGGGGGCTACGAGCAGTACTTC. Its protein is CSAKPTGGYEQYF.

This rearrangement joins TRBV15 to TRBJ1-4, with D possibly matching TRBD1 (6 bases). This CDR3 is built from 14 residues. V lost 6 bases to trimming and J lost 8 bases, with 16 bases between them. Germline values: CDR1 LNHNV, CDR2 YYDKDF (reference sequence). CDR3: CATRGAERGEKLFF. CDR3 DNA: TGTGCCACCAGGGGGGCGGAACGCGGCGAAAAACTGTTTTTT.

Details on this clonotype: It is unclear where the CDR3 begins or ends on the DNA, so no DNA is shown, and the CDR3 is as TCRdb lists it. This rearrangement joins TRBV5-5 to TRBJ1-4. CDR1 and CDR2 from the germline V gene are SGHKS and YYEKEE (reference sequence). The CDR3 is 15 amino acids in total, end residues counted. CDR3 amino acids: CASSFGPGLNEKLFF.

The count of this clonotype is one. The CDR3 protein is CASSSYHPGGISSGANVLTF. The CDR3 DNA sequence: TGCGCCAGCAGCTCCTACCATCCTGGTGGGATAAGCTCTGGGGCCAACGTCCTGACTTTC. The J gene is TRBJ2-6, the V gene TRBV5-1, with D unclear. CDR1 is SGHRS, CDR2 YFSETQ, per germline. V lost 3 bases and J lost 0, with 22 bases in between. The CDR3 covers 20 residues.

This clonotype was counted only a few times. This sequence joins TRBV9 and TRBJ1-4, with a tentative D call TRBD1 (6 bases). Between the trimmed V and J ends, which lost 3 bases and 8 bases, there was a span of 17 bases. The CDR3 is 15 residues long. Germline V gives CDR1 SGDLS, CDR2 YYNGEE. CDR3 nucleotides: TGTGCCAGCAGCGATAAACAGGGTCGAGAGGAAAAACTGTTTTTT. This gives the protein CASSDKQGREEKLFF.

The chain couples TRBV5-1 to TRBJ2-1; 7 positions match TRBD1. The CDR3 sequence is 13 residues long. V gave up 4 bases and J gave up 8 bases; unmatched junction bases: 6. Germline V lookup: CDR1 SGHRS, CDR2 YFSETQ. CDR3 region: CASSTTGIHEQFF. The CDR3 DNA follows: TGCGCCAGCAGCACGACAGGGATCCATGAGCAGTTCTTC.

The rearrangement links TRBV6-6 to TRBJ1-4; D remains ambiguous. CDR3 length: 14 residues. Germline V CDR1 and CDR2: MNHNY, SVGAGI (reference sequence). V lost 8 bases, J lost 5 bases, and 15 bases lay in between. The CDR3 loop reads CASEVGRWNEKLFF. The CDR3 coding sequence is TGTGCCAGCGAAGTCGGAAGGTGGAATGAAAAACTGTTTTTT.

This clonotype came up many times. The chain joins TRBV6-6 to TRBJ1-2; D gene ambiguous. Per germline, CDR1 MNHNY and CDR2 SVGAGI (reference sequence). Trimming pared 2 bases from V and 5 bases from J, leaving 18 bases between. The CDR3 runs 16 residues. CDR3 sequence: CASSYPQDQSEYGYTF. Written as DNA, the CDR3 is TGTGCCAGCAGTTACCCCCAGGACCAGTCAGAATATGGCTACACCTTC.

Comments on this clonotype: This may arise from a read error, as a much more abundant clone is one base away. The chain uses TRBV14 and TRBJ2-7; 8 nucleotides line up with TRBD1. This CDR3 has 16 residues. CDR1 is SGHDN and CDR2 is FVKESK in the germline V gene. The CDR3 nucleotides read TGTGCCGGCAGCCAAGATCGACTAGGGACAGGCCACGAGCAGTACTTC. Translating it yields CAGSQDRLGTGHEQYF.

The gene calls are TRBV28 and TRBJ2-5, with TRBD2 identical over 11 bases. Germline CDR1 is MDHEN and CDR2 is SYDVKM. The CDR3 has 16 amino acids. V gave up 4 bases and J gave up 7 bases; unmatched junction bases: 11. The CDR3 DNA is TGTGCCAGCAGTTCACCGGGACTAGCGGCTAAAGGGACCCAGTACTTC. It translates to CASSSPGLAAKGTQYF.

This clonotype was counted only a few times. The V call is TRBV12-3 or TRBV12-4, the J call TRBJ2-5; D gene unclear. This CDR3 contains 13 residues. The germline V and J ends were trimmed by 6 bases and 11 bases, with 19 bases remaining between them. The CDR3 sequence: CASSPLVLDEQYF. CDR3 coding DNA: TGTGCCAGCAGCCCTCTAGTGTTGGATGAGCAGTACTTC.

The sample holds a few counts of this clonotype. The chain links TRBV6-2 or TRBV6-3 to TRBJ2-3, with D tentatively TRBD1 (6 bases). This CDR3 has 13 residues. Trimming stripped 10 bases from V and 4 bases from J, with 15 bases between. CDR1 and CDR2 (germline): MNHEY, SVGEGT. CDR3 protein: CATQKGVPDTQYF. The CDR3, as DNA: TGTGCCACCCAAAAGGGGGTCCCAGATACGCAGTATTTT.

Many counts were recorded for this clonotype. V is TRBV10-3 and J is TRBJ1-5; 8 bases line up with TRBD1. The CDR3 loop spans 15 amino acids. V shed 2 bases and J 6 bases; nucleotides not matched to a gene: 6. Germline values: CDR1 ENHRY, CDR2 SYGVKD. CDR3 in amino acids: CAISEIDRGGQPQHF. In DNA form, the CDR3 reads TGTGCCATCAGTGAGATTGACAGGGGTGGTCAGCCCCAGCATTTT.

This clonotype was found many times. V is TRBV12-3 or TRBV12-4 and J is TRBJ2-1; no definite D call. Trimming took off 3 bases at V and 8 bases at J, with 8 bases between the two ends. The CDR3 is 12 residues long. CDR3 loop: CASSFSVHEQFF. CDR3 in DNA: TGTGCCAGCAGTTTTTCTGTCCATGAGCAGTTCTTC.

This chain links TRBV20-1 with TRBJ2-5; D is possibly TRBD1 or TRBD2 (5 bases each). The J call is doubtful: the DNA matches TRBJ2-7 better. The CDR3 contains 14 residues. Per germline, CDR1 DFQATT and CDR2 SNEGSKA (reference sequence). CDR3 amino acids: CSARTRDADYEQYF. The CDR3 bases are TGCAGTGCTAGAACCAGGGACGCCGACTACGAGCAGTACTTC.

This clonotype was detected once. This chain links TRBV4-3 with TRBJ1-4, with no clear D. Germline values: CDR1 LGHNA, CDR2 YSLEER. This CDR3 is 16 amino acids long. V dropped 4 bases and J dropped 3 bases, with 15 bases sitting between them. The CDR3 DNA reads TGCGCCAGCAGCCGCGAACAGTGGGCTTCTAATGAAAAACTGTTTTTT. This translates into CASSREQWASNEKLFF.

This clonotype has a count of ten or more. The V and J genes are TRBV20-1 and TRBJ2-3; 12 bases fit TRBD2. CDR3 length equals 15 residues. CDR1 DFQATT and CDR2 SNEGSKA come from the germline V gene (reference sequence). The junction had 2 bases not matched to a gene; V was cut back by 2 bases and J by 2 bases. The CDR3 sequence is CSARLAGGSTDTQYF. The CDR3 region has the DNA TGCAGTGCTAGACTAGCGGGGGGGTCCACAGATACGCAGTATTTT.

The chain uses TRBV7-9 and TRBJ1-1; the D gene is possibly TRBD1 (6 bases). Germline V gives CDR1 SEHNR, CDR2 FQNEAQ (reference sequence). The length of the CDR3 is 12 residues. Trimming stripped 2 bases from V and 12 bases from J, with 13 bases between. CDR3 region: CASSLIQGYSFF. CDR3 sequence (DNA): TGTGCCAGCAGCTTAATACAGGGATATTCTTTCTTT.